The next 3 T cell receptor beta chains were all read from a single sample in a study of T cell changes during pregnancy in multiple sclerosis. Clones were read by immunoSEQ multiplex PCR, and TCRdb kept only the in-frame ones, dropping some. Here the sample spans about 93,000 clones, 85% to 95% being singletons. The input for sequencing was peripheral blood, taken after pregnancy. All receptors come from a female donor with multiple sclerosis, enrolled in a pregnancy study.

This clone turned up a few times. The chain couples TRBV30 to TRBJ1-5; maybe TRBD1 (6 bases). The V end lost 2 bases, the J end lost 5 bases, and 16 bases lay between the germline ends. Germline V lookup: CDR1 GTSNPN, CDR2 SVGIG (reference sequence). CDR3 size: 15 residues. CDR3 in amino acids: CAWSRVGTSDQPQHF. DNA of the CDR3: TGTGCCTGGAGTAGGGTGGGGACATCGGATCAGCCCCAGCATTTT.

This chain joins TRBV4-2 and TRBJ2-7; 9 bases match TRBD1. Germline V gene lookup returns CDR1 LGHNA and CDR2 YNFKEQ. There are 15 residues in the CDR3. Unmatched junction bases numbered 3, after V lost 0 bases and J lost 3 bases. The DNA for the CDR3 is TGTGCCAGCAGCCAAGAGGGACAGGGTCACTACGAGCAGTACTTC. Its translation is CASSQEGQGHYEQYF.

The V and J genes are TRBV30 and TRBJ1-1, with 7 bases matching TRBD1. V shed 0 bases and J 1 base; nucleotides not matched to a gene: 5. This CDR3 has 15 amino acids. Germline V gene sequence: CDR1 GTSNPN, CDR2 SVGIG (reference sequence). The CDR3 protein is CAWSVVAGGNTEAFF. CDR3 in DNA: TGTGCCTGGAGTGTAGTAGCAGGGGGGAACACTGAAGCTTTCTTT.